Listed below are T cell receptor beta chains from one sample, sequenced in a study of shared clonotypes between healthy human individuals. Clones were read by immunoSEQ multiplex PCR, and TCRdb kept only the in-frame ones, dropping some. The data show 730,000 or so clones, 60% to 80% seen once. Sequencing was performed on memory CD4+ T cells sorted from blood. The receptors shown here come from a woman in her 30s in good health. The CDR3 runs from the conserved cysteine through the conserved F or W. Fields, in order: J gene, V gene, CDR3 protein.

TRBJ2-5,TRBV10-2,CASSGQGNLQETQYF
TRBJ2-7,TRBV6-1,CASSEQGREQYF
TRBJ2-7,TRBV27,CASSPDIGDGAYEQYF
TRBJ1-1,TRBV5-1,CASSPGQDTEAFF
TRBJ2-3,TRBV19,CASNTARPTDTQYF
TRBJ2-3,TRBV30,CAWNELAGAVDTQYF
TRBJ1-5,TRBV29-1,CSVSDRFNQPQHF
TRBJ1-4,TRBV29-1,CSVVASTNEKLFF
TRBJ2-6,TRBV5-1,CASSLWAGANVLTF
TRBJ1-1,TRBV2,CASSGGTANTEAFF
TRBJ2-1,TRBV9,CASSVSYSSYNEQFF
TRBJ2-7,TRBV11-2,CASSPQRDTQQYF
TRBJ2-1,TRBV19,CASKTGLAASLEFF
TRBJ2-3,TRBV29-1,CSAKGGTDTQYF
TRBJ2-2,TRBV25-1,CASSGLTGGPGELFF
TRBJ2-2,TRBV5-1,CASSLAGQGSTGELFF
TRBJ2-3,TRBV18,CASSPASGGPLTDTQYF
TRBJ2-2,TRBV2,CASSGGLFGELFF
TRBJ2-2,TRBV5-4,CASSLAQRERTGELFF
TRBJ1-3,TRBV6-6,CASSPPTDSGNTIYF
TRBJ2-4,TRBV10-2,CASSESRLAKNIQYF
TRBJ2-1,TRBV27,CASSTSGSYNEQFF
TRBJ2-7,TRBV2,CASFLYGVGEQYF
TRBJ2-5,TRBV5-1,CASSLTTGGETQYF
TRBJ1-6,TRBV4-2,CASSQERSYSAPLHF
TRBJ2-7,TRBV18,CASSSTSGTMVYEQYF
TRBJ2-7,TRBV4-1,CASSQRSWGQAYEQYF
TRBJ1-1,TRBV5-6,CASSEGARTEAFF
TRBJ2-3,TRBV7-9,CASSRRGGTGTDTQYF
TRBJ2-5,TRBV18,CASSLSGRETQYF
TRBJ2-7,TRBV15,CATSRPTGSYEQYF
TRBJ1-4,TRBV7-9,CASSSRAWTGDNEKLFF
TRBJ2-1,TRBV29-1,CSVTGSSYNEQFF
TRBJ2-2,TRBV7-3,CASSSQGATGELFF
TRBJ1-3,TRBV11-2,CASSRPGIGNTIYF
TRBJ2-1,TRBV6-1,CASSGGGSGRAGEQFF
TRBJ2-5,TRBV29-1,CSVPGGGYETQYF
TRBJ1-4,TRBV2,CASKWGVNEKLFF
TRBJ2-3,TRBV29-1,CSVPSGNTDTQYF
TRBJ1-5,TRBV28,CASSSGGSQPQHF
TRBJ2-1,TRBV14,CASSQDIAGRNEQFF